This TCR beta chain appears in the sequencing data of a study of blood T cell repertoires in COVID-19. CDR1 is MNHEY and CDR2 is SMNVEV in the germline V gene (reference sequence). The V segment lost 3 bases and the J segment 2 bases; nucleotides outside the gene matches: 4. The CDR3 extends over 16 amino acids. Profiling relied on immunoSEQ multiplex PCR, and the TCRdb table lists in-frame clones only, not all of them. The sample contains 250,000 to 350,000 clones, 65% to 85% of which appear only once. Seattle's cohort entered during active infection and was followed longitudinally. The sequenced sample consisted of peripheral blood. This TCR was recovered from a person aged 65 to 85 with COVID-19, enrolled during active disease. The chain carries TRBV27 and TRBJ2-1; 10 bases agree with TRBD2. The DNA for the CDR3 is TGTGCCAGCAGTTTGGACAGCGGGGGGGCCTACAATGAGCAGTTCTTC. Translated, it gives CASSLDSGGAYNEQFF.